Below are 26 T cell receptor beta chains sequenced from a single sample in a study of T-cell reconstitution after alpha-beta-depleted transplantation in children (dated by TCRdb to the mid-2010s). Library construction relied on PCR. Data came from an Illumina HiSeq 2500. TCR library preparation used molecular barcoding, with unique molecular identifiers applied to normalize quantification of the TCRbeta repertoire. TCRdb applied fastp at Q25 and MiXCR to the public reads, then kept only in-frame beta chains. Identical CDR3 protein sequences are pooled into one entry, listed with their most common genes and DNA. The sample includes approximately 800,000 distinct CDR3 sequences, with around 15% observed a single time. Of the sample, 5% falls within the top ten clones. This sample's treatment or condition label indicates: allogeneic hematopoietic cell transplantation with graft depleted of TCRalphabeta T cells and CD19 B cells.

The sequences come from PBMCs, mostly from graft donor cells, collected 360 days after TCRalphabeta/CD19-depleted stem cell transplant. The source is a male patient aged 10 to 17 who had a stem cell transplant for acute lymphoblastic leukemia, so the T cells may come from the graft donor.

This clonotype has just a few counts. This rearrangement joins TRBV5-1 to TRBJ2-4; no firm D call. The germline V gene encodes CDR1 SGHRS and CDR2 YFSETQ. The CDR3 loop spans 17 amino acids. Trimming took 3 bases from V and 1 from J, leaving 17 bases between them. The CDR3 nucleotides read TGCGCCAGCAGCTCAGACTCCTCCCTGGGGGCCAAAAACATTCAGTACTTC. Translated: CASSSDSSLGAKNIQYF. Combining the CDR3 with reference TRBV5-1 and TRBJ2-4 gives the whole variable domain KAGVTQTPRYLIKTRGQQVTLSCSPISGHRSVSWYQQTPGQGLQFLFEYFSETQRNKGNFPGRFSGRQFSNSRSEMNVSTLELGDSALYLCASSSDSSLGAKNIQYFGAGTRLSVL.

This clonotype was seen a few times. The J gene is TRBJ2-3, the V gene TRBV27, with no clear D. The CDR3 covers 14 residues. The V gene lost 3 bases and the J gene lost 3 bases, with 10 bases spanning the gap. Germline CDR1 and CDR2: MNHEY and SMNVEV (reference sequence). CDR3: CASSFGVPTDTQYF. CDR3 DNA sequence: TGTGCCAGCAGTTTTGGGGTTCCGACAGATACGCAGTATTTT.

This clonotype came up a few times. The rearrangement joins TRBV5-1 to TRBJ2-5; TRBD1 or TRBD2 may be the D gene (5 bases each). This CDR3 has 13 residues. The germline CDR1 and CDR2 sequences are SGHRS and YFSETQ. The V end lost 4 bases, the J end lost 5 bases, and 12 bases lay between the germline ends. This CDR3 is CASSNQGRETQYF. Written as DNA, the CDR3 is TGCGCCAGCAGCAACCAGGGACGGGAGACCCAGTACTTC.

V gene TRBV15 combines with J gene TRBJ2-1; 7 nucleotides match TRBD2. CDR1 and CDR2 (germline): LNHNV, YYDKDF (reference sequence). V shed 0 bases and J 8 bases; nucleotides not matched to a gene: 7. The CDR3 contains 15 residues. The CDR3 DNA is TGTGCCACCAGCAGAGATCGAGCTAGCGGCCATGAGCAGTTCTTC. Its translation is CATSRDRASGHEQFF.

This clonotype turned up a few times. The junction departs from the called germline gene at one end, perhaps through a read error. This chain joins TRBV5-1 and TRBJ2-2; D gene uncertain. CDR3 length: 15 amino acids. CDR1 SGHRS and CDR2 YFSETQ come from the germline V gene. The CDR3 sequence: CASRLAGLNTGELFF. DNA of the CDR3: TGCGCCAGCAGGTTGGCCGGGCTGAACACCGGGGAGCTGTTTTTT.

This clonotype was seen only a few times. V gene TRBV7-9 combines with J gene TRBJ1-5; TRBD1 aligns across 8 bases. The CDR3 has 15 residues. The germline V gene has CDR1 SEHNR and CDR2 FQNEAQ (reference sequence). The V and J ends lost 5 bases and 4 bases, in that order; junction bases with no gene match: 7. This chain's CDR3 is CASSPTGAQNQPQHF. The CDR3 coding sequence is TGTGCCAGCAGCCCGACAGGGGCCCAGAATCAGCCCCAGCATTTT.

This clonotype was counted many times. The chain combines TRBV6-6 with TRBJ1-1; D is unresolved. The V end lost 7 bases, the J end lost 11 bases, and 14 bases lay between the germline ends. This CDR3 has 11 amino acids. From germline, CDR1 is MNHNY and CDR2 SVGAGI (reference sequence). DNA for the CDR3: TGTGCCAGCATTCTATCCGGGAGGGCTTTCTTT. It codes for CASILSGRAFF.

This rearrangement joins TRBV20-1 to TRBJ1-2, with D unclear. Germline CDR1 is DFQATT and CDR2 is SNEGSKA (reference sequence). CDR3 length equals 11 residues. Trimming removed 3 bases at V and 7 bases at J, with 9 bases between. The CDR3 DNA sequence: TGCAGTGCTAGGGGAGGGAGTGGCTACACCTTC. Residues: CSARGGSGYTF.

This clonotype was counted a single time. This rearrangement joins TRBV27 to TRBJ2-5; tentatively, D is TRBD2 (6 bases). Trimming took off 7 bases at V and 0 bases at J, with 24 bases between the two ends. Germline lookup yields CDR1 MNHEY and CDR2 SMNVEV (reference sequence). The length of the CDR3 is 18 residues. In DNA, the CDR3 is TGTGCCAGCAAGTCCCTGGGAGGAGCAAAACCATACCAAGAGACCCAGTACTTC. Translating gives CASKSLGGAKPYQETQYF.

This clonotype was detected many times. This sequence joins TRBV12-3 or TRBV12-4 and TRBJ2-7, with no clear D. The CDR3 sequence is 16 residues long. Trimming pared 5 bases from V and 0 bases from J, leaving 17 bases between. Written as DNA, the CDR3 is TGTGCCAGCAGTGCTGTTATGGGTACCCCCTCCTACGAGCAGTACTTC. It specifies CASSAVMGTPSYEQYF.

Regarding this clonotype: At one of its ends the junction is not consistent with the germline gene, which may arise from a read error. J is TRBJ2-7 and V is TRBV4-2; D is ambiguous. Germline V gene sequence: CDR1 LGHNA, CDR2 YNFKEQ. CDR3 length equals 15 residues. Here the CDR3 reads CAISPSVSGSYEQYF. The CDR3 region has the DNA TGTGCCATCAGCCCGAGCGTCTCCGGCTCCTACGAGCAGTACTTC.

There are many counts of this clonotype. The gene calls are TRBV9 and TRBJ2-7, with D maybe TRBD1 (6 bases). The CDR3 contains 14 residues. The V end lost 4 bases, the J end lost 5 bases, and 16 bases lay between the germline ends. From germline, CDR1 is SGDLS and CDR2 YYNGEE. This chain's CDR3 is CASSRGHLTNEQYF. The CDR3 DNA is TGTGCCAGCAGCAGGGGACACCTCACGAACGAGCAGTACTTC.

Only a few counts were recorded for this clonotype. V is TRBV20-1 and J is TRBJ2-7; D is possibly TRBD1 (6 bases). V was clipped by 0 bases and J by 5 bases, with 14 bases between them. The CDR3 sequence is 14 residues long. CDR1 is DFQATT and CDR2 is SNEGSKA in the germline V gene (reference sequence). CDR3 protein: CSARDLQGRDEQYF. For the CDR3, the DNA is TGCAGTGCTAGAGATCTACAGGGTCGCGACGAGCAGTACTTC.

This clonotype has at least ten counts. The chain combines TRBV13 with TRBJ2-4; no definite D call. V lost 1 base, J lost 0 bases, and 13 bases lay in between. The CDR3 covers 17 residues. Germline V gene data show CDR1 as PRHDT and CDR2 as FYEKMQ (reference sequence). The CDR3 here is CASSLAAGDIAKNIQYF. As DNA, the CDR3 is TGTGCCAGCAGCTTAGCAGCTGGGGATATAGCCAAAAACATTCAGTACTTC.

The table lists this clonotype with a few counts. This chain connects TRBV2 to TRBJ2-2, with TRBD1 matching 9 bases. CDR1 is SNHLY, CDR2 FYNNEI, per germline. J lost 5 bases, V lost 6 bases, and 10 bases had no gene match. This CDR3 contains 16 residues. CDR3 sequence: CASRVQGALDTGELFF. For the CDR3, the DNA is TGTGCCAGCAGGGTACAGGGGGCATTGGATACCGGGGAGCTGTTTTTT.

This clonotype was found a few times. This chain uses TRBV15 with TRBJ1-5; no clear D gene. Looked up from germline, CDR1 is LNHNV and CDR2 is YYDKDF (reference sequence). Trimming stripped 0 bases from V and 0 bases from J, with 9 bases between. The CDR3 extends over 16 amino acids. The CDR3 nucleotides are TGTGCCACCAGCAGAGAAGGCGGTAATAGCAATCAGCCCCAGCATTTT. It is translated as CATSREGGNSNQPQHF.

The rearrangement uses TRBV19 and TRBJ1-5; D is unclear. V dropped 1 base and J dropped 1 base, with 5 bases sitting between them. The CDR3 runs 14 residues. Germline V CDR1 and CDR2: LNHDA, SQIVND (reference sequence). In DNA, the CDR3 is TGTGCCAGTAGTATAGGCGCAAGCAATCAGCCCCAGCATTTT. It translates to CASSIGASNQPQHF. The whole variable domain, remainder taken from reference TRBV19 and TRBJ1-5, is DGGITQSPKYLFRKEGQNVTLSCEQNLNHDAMYWYRQDPGQGLRLIYYSQIVNDFQKGDIAEGYSVSREKKESFPLTVTSAQKNPTAFYLCASSIGASNQPQHFGDGTRLSIL.

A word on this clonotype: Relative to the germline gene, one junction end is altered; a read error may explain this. Written as DNA, the CDR3 is TGCGCCAGCAGCCAAGTAGGCCTAGCGGGAGATCCCTCCTACAATGAGCAGCTCTTC. This translates into CASSQVGLAGDPSYNEQLF. The rearrangement links TRBV4-1 to TRBJ2-1, with 10 bases identical to TRBD2. Germline V gives CDR1 MGHRA, CDR2 YSYEKL. This CDR3 contains 19 residues.

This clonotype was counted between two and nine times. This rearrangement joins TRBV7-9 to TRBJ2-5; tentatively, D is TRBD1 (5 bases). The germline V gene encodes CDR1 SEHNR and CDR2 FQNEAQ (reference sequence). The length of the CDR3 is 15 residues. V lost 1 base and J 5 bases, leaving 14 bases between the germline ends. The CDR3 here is CASSLGGPPVETQYF. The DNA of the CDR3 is TGTGCCAGCAGCTTAGGGGGCCCCCCCGTTGAGACCCAGTACTTC.

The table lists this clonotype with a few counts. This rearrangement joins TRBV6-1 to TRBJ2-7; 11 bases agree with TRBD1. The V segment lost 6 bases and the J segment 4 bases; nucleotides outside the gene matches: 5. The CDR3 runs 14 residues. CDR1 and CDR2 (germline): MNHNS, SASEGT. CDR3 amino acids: CASRPDRGPYEQYF. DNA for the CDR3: TGTGCCAGCAGACCGGACAGGGGGCCATACGAGCAGTACTTC.

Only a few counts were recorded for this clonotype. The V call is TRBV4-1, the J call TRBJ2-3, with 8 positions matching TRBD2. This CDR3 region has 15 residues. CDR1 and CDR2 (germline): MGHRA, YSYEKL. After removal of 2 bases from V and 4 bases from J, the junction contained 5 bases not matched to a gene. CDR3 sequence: CASSQKGLVADTQYF. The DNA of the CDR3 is TGCGCCAGCAGCCAAAAGGGACTAGTAGCAGATACGCAGTATTTT.

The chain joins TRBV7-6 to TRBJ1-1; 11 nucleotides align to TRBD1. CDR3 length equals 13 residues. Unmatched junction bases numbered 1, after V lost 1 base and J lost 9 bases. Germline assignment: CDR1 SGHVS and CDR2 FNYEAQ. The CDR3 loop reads CASSLGDRGKAFF. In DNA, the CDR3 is TGTGCCAGCAGCTTAGGGGACAGGGGGAAAGCTTTCTTT.

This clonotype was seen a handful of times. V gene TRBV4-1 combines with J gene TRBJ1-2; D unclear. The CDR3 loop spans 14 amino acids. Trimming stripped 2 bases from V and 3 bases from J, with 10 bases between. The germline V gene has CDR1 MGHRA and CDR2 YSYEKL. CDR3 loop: CASSQQDLYYGYTF. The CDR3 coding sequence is TGCGCCAGCAGCCAACAGGACCTTTACTATGGCTACACCTTC.

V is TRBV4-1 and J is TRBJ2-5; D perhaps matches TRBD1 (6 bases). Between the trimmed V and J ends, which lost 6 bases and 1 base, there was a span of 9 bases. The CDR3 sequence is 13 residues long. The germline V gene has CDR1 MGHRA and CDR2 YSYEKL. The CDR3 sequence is CASSWTAQETQYF. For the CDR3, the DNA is TGCGCCAGCAGTTGGACAGCCCAAGAGACCCAGTACTTC.

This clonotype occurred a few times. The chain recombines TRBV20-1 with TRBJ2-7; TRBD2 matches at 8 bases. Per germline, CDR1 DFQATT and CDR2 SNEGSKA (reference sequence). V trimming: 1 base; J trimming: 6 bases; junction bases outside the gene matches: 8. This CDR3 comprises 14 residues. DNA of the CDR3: TGCAGTGCTAGAGGGGCGCGGGGGGCGATCGAGCAGTACTTC. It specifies CSARGARGAIEQYF.

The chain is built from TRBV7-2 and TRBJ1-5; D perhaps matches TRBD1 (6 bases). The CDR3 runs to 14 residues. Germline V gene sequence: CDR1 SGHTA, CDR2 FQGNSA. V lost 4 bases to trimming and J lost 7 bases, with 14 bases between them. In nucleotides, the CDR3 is TGTGCCAGCAGCTACGGGGGGGCACGGCAGCCCCAGCATTTT. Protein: CASSYGGARQPQHF.